The next 17 T cell receptor beta chains were all read from a single sample in a study of T-cell reconstitution after alpha-beta-depleted transplantation in children. Preparation of the TCRbeta library was carried out with unique molecular identifiers. In TCRdb, the PCR reads were re-called with MiXCR into one record per CDR3 protein. The sample includes fewer than 200,000 distinct CDR3 sequences, about 6.4% of them seen just once. The sequencing used PBMCs from the stem cell graft donor, collected from the stem cell graft. The receptors derive from a human donor who donated a stem cell graft to a child with Wiskott-Aldrich syndrome.

The chain is built from TRBV6-2 or TRBV6-3 and TRBJ2-7, with D perhaps TRBD2 (5 bases). This CDR3 is 15 amino acids long. Trimming left V 6 bases short and J 5 bases short, with 20 bases between. Germline V lookup: CDR1 MNHEY, CDR2 SVGEGT. The CDR3 sequence is CASSPRATRVNEQYF. The DNA for the CDR3 is TGTGCCAGCAGCCCCCGGGCCACGAGGGTCAACGAGCAGTACTTC.

This clonotype has a handful of counts. This rearrangement joins TRBV11-3 to TRBJ1-1; no reliable D call. Trimming cost V 6 bases and J 8 bases, with 10 bases left between them. Germline V gene lookup returns CDR1 SGHNT and CDR2 YENEEA. This CDR3 spans 11 amino acids. The CDR3 sequence is CASRLDGEAFF. In nucleotides, the CDR3 is TGTGCCAGCAGGTTGGACGGAGAAGCTTTCTTT.

This clonotype was seen repeatedly, ten times or more. V usage is TRBV29-1 and J usage is TRBJ1-2; possible D gene TRBD1, 6 bases. CDR1 and CDR2 from the germline V gene are SQVTM and ANQGSEA. V lost 6 bases, J lost 2 bases, and 10 bases lay in between. This CDR3 is built from 12 residues. In DNA form, the CDR3 reads TGCAGCGTGGACAGTATCAACTATGGCTACACCTTC. This encodes CSVDSINYGYTF.

Many counts were recorded for this clonotype. The chain couples TRBV5-4 to TRBJ2-7; no reliable D call. The CDR3 is made up of 13 amino acids. Looked up from germline, CDR1 is SGHNT and CDR2 is YYREEE (reference sequence). With 5 bases removed from V and 0 bases from J, the gap between germline ends came to 9 bases. The DNA of the CDR3 is TGTGCCAGCAGTTCCGGGCTCTCCTACGAGCAGTACTTC. Translated: CASSSGLSYEQYF.

The sample holds many counts of this clonotype. This chain connects TRBV9 to TRBJ2-1, with 11 bases identical to TRBD2. From germline, CDR1 is SGDLS and CDR2 YYNGEE. This CDR3 has 15 amino acids. Trimming at V came to 1 base and at J to 7 bases, leaving 4 bases not matched to a gene. The CDR3 region is CASSVYGTSGNEQFF. For the CDR3, the DNA is TGTGCCAGCAGCGTATATGGGACTAGCGGAAATGAGCAGTTCTTC.

The V gene is TRBV10-3, the J gene TRBJ2-5; no firm D call. Between the trimmed V and J ends, which lost 3 bases and 7 bases, there was a span of 6 bases. This CDR3 region has 11 residues. Germline CDR1 and CDR2: ENHRY and SYGVKD. The CDR3 bases are TGTGCCATCAGTGATGTGGGGACCCAGTACTTC. As protein: CAISDVGTQYF.

This clonotype occurred many times. V is TRBV7-2 and J is TRBJ2-7, with D perhaps given as TRBD1 or TRBD2 (6 bases each). Germline values: CDR1 SGHTA, CDR2 FQGNSA. This CDR3 comprises 16 residues. V was trimmed by 1 base and J by 0 bases, leaving 13 bases between them. CDR3 protein: CASSLGGTWLSYEQYF. For the CDR3, the DNA is TGTGCCAGCAGCTTAGGCGGGACATGGCTCTCCTACGAGCAGTACTTC.

Concerning this clonotype itself: The CDR3 carries no conserved terminal phenylalanine or tryptophan, so it likely arises from a read error. The rearrangement joins TRBV11-2 to TRBJ2-1, with D unclear. V lost 1 base and J lost 6, with 13 bases in between. Germline CDR1 and CDR2: SGHAT and FQNNGV. CDR3 length: 15 residues. The CDR3 region is CASSLGRGKGNEQFL. The DNA for the CDR3 is TGTGCCAGCAGCTTAGGTAGAGGAAAAGGCAATGAGCAGTTCCTC.

This clonotype was recorded at least ten times. The rearrangement links TRBV27 to TRBJ1-6; D call uncertain. CDR3 length equals 14 residues. Germline CDR1 reads MNHEY; CDR2 reads SMNVEV (reference sequence). The ends were cut back, 5 bases at V and 5 bases at J, with 10 bases in the middle. DNA for the CDR3: TGTGCCAGCAGTCCGGACTGGCATAATTCACCCCTCCACTTT. Its protein product is CASSPDWHNSPLHF.

This clonotype was counted a few times. The chain is built from TRBV7-2 and TRBJ1-2, with TRBD1 as a possible D gene (6 bases). V was shortened by 5 bases and J by 4 bases, with 20 bases between the two germline ends. Germline lookup yields CDR1 SGHTA and CDR2 FQGNSA. This CDR3 is 16 amino acids long. CDR3 in DNA: TGTGCCAGCAGCCTACTCCCGCGGGGGGGCGGCTATGGCTACACCTTC. It is translated as CASSLLPRGGGYGYTF. The whole variable domain, remainder taken from reference TRBV7-2 and TRBJ1-2, is GAGVSQSPSNKVTEKGKDVELRCDPISGHTALYWYRQSLGQGLEFLIYFQGNSAPDKSGLPSDRFSAERTGGSVSTLTIQRTQQEDSAVYLCASSLLPRGGGYGYTFGSGTRLTVV.

This clonotype appeared many times. The chain employs TRBV20-1 and TRBJ2-2, with D tentatively TRBD1 or TRBD2 (5 bases each). The germline V gene encodes CDR1 DFQATT and CDR2 SNEGSKA (reference sequence). There are 13 residues in the CDR3. Deletions cut 4 bases from V and 6 bases from J, with 12 bases between. The CDR3 DNA reads TGCAGTGCTATCCACGGGGCCCCCGGGGAGCTGTTTTTT. It codes for CSAIHGAPGELFF.

This chain links TRBV20-1 with TRBJ2-7; TRBD1 matches 10 bases. The CDR3 loop spans 12 amino acids. V shed 6 bases, J shed 5 bases, and the junction held 4 bases outside the gene matches. Germline V lookup: CDR1 DFQATT, CDR2 SNEGSKA (reference sequence). The DNA for the CDR3 is TGCAGTGCCCCGGGACAGGGGAACGAGCAGTACTTC. Encoded protein: CSAPGQGNEQYF.

This clonotype was seen ten or more times. The chain joins TRBV5-1 to TRBJ2-3; tentatively, D is TRBD2 (6 bases). Trimming cost V 4 bases and J 2 bases, with 17 bases left between them. Per the germline V gene, CDR1 is SGHRS and CDR2 is YFSETQ. The CDR3 consists of 16 residues. CDR3 sequence: CASSPGAGRYTDTQYF. DNA of the CDR3: TGCGCCAGCAGCCCGGGAGCAGGGCGCTACACAGATACGCAGTATTTT.

This chain links TRBV5-1 with TRBJ2-3; TRBD2 matches at 7 bases. The germline gives CDR1 SGHRS, CDR2 YFSETQ. Trimming cost V 4 bases and J 6 bases; bases outside gene matches: 14. The CDR3 has 16 residues. The CDR3 DNA follows: TGCGCCAGCAGCCTAGGGACTATCGGGGGTCAGGATACGCAGTATTTT. This encodes CASSLGTIGGQDTQYF. Based on the CDR3 plus reference TRBV5-1 and TRBJ2-3, the full variable domain is KAGVTQTPRYLIKTRGQQVTLSCSPISGHRSVSWYQQTPGQGLQFLFEYFSETQRNKGNFPGRFSGRQFSNSRSEMNVSTLELGDSALYLCASSLGTIGGQDTQYFGPGTRLTVL.

The CDR3 loop is CASSLPYPGANVLTF. The DNA of the CDR3 is TGTGCCAGCAGCTTACCGTATCCCGGGGCCAACGTCCTGACTTTC. The chain uses TRBV7-9 and TRBJ2-6; D gene unclear. With 2 bases removed from V and 4 bases from J, the gap between germline ends came to 9 bases. This CDR3 contains 15 residues. Looked up from germline, CDR1 is SEHNR and CDR2 is FQNEAQ (reference sequence).

This clonotype was recorded at least ten times. The rearrangement links TRBV25-1 to TRBJ2-7; 9 nucleotides agree with TRBD1. V dropped 3 bases and J dropped 6; count of bases not matched to a gene: 6. The CDR3 extends over 14 amino acids. Looked up from germline, CDR1 is MGHDK and CDR2 is SYGVNS. CDR3 sequence (DNA): TGTGCCAGCAGTGACTGGACAGGGGAACGCGAGCAGTACTTC. Residues: CASSDWTGEREQYF.

This chain connects TRBV6-1 to TRBJ1-5; 7 bases fit TRBD1. The CDR3 totals 15 residues. Germline V lookup: CDR1 MNHNS, CDR2 SASEGT. After removal of 5 bases from V and 4 bases from J, the junction contained 8 bases not matched to a gene. The CDR3 is CASSPDRAENQPQHF. DNA for the CDR3: TGTGCCAGCAGTCCTGACAGGGCCGAGAATCAGCCCCAGCATTTT.